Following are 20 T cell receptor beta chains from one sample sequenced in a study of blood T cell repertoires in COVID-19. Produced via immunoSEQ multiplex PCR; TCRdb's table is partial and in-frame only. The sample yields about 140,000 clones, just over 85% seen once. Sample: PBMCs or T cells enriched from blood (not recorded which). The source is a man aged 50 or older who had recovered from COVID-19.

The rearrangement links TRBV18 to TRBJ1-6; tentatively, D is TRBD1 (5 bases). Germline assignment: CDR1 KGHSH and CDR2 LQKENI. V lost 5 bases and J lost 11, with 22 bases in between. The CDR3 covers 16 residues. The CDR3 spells CASSTSTVHVLAPLHF. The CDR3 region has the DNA TGTGCCAGCTCAACATCGACAGTCCATGTTCTGGCACCCCTCCACTTT. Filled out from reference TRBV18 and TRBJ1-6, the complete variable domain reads NAGVMQNPRHLVRRRGQEARLRCSPMKGHSHVYWYRQLPEEGLKFMVYLQKENIIDESGMPKERFSAEFPKEGPSILRIQQVVRGDSAAYFCASSTSTVHVLAPLHFGNGTRLTVT.

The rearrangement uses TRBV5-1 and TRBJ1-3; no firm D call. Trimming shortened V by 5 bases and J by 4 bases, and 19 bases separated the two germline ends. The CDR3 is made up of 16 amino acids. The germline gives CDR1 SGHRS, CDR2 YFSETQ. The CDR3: CASSSYPTRLGNTIYF. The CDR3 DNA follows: TGCGCCAGCAGTTCCTACCCTACGCGTCTGGGAAACACCATATATTTT.

The CDR3: CASSQSRFEAFF. CDR3 DNA: TGTGCCAGCAGCCAATCCAGGTTTGAAGCTTTCTTT. The chain is built from TRBV3-1 (or the pseudogene TRBV3-2) and TRBJ1-1; no reliable D call. The CDR3 is made up of 12 amino acids. The germline gives CDR1 LGHDT, CDR2 YNNKEL (reference sequence). Trimming removed 2 bases from V and 7 bases from J, with 8 bases in between.

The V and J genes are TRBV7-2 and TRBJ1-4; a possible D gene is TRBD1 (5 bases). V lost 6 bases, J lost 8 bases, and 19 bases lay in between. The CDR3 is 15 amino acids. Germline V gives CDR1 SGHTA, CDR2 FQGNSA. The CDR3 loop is CASSSQLRVGEKLFF. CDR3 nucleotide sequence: TGTGCCAGCAGTTCCCAGCTCAGGGTGGGGGAAAAACTGTTTTTT. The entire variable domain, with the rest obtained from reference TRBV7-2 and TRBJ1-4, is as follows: GAGVSQSPSNKVTEKGKDVELRCDPISGHTALYWYRQSLGQGLEFLIYFQGNSAPDKSGLPSDRFSAERTGGSVSTLTIQRTQQEDSAVYLCASSSQLRVGEKLFFGSGTQLSVL.

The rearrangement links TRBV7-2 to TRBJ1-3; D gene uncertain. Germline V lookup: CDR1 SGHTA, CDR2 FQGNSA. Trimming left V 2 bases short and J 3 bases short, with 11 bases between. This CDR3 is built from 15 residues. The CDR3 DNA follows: TGTGCCAGCAGCTTATATAGAGGCGGTGGAAACACCATATATTTT. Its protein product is CASSLYRGGGNTIYF.

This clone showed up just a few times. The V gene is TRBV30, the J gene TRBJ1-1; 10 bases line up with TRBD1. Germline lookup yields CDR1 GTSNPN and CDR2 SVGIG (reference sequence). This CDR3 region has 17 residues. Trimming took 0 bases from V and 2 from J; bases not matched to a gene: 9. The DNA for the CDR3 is TGTGCCTGGAGTGTAGTGGTAAGGACAGGGGGAAACACTGAAGCTTTCTTT. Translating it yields CAWSVVVRTGGNTEAFF.

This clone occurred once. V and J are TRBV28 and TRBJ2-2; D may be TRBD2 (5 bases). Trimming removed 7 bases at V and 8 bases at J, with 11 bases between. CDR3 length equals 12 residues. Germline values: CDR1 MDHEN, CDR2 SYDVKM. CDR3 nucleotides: TGTGCCAGCACCACACTAGTGGGGGAGCTGTTTTTT. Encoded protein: CASTTLVGELFF.

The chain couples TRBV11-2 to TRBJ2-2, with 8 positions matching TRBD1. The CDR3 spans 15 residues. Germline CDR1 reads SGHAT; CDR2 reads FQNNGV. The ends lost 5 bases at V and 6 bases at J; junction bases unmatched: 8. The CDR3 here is CASSTRQGSAGELFF. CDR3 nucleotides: TGTGCCAGCAGCACACGACAGGGGTCGGCCGGGGAGCTGTTTTTT.

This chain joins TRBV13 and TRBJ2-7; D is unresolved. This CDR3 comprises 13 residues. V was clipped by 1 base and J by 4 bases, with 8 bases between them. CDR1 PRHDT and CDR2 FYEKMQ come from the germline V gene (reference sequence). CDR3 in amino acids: CASSLAVGYEQYF. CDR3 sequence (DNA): TGTGCCAGCAGCTTAGCGGTCGGGTACGAGCAGTACTTC. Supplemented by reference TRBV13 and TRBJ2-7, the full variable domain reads AAGVIQSPRHLIKEKRETATLKCYPIPRHDTVYWYQQGPGQDPQFLISFYEKMQSDKGSIPDRFSAQQFSDYHSELNMSSLELGDSALYFCASSLAVGYEQYFGPGTRLTVT.

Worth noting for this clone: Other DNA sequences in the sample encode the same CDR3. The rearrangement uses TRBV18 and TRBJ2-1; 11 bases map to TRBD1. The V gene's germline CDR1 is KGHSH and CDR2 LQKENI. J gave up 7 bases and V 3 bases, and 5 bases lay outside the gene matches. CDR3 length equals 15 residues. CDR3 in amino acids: CASSPGQGAYNEQFF. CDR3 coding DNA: TGTGCCAGCTCACCCGGACAGGGGGCATATAATGAGCAGTTCTTC. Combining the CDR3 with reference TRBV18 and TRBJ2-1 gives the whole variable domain NAGVMQNPRHLVRRRGQEARLRCSPMKGHSHVYWYRQLPEEGLKFMVYLQKENIIDESGMPKERFSAEFPKEGPSILRIQQVVRGDSAAYFCASSPGQGAYNEQFFGPGTRLTVL.

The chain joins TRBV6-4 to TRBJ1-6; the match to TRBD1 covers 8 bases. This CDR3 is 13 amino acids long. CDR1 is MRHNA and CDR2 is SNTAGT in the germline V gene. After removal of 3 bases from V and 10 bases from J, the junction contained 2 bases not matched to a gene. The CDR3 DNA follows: TGTGCCAGCAGTGAGTCAGGGGGCTCACCCCTCCACTTT. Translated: CASSESGGSPLHF.

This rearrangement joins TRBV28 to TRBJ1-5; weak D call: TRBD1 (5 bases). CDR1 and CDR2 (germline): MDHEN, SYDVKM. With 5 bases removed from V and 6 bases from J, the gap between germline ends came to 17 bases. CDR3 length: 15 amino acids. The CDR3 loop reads CASSDPAGFIQPQHF. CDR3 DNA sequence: TGTGCCAGCAGTGACCCCGCAGGGTTCATTCAGCCCCAGCATTTT.

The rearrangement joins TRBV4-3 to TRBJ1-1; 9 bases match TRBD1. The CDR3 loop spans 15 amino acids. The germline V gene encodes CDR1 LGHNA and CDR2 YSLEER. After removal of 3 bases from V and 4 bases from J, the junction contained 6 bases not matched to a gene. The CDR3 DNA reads TGCGCCAGCAGCCAGGGACAGGGATGGAGCACTGAAGCTTTCTTT. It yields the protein CASSQGQGWSTEAFF.

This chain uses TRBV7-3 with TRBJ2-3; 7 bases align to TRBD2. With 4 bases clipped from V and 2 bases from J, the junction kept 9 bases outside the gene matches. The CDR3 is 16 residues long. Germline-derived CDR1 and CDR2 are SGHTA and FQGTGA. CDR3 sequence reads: CASSSGRGGSTDTQYF. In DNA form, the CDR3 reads TGTGCCAGCAGCTCCGGGCGGGGAGGGTCCACAGATACGCAGTATTTT.

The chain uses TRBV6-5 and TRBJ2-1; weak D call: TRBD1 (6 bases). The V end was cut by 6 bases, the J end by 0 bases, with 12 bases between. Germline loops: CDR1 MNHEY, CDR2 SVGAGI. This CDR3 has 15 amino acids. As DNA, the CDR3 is TGTGCCAGCAGGAGGCAGGGGAGCTCCTACAATGAGCAGTTCTTC. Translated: CASRRQGSSYNEQFF.

In nucleotides, the CDR3 is TGTGCCAGCAGTTATCCCCCCGGCGGGAGGGCTTATGAGCAGTTCTTC. Its protein is CASSYPPGGRAYEQFF. The chain carries TRBV6-2 or TRBV6-3 and TRBJ2-1; 9 bases align to TRBD2. The CDR3 spans 16 residues. The germline CDR1 and CDR2 sequences are MNHEY and SVGEGT. The V segment lost 3 bases and the J segment 8 bases; nucleotides outside the gene matches: 11.

CDR3 bases: TGTGCCAGCAGCGTAGCAGGACGGGGGAACACTGAAGCTTTCTTT. Translated, it gives CASSVAGRGNTEAFF. The rearrangement links TRBV9 to TRBJ1-1; D is unresolved. The V end lost 0 bases, the J end lost 1 base, and 10 bases lay between the germline ends. This CDR3 has 15 amino acids. The germline V gene encodes CDR1 SGDLS and CDR2 YYNGEE.

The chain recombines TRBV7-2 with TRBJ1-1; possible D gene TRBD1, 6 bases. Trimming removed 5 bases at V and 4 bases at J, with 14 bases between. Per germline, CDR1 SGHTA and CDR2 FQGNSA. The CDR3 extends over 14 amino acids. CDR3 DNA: TGTGCCAGCAGCCCCGGACAGTGGGTCACTGAAGCTTTCTTT. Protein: CASSPGQWVTEAFF. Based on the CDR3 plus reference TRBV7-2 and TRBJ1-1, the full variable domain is GAGVSQSPSNKVTEKGKDVELRCDPISGHTALYWYRQSLGQGLEFLIYFQGNSAPDKSGLPSDRFSAERTGGSVSTLTIQRTQQEDSAVYLCASSPGQWVTEAFFGQGTRLTVV.

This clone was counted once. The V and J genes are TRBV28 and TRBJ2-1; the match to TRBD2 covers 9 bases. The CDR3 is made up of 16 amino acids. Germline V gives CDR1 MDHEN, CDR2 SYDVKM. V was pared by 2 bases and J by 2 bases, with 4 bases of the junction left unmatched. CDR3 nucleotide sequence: TGTGCCAGCAGTTTAATTGCGGGAGGGACCTACAATGAGCAGTTCTTC. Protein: CASSLIAGGTYNEQFF.

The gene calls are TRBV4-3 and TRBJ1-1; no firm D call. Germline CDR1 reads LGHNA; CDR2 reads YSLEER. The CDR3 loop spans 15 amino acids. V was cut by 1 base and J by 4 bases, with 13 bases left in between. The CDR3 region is CASSQAHGVGTEAFF. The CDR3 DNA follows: TGCGCCAGCAGCCAAGCCCACGGGGTGGGCACTGAAGCTTTCTTT.